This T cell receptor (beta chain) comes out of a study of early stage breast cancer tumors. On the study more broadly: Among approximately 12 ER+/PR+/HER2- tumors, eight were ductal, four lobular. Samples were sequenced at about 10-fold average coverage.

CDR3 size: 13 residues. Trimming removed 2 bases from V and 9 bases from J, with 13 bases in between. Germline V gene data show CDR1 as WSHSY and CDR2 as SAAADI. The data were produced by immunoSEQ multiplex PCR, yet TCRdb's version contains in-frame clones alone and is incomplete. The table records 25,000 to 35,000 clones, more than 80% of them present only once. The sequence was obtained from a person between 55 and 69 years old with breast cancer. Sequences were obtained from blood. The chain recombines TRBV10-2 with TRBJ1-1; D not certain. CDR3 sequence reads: CASSEAREGKAFF. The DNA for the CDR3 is TGCGCCAGCAGTGAGGCGAGGGAGGGAAAAGCTTTCTTT.